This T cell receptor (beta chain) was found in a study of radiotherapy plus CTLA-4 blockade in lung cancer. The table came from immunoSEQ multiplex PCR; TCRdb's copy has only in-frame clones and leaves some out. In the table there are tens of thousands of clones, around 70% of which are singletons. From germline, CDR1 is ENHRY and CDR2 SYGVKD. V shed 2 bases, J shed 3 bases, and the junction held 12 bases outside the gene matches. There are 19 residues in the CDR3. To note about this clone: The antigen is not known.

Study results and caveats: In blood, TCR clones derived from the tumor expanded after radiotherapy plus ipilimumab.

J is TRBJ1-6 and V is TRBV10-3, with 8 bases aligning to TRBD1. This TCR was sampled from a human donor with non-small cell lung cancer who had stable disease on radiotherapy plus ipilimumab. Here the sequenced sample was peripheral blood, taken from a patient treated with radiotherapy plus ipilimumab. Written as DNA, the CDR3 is TGTGCCATCAGTGAGAATGGACAGGGAGGAGACGTCTATAATTCACCCCTCCACTTT. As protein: CAISENGQGGDVYNSPLHF.